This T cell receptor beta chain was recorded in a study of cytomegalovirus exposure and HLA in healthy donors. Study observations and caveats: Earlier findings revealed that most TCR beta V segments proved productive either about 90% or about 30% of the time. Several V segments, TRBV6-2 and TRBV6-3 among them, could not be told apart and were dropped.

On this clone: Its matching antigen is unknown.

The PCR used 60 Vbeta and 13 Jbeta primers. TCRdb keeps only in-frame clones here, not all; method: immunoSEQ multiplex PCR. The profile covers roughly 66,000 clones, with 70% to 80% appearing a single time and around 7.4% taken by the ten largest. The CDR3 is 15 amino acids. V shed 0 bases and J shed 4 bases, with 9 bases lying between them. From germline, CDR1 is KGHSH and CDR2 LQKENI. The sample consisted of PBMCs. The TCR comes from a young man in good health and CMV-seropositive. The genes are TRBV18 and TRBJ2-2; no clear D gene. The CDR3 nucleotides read TGTGCCAGCTCACCACCGGGCCAGCCCACCGGGGAGCTGTTTTTT. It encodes CASSPPGQPTGELFF.